Presented here are 14 T cell receptor beta chains from one specimen sequenced in a study of CD8 T cells in Susac syndrome. Random hexamers were used to reverse transcribe an amount of roughly 0.45 to 1 ug RNA. TCRdb redid the calling of the immunoSEQ multiplex PCR reads with MiXCR, one entry per CDR3 protein. The sample consists of 80,000 or so distinct CDR3 sequences, 85% to 95% of them appearing once. Sequencing was done on a sample of CD4+ T cells from PBMCs. The receptor source for this set is a human donor with Susac syndrome.

The CDR3 coding sequence is TGTGCCAGCAGCTTAGACTGGCGGGAGAGGGAGCAGTACTTC. Translating gives CASSLDWREREQYF. The V gene is TRBV7-2, the J gene TRBJ2-7, with 7 bases matching TRBD2. The CDR3 consists of 14 residues. Germline CDR1 is SGHTA and CDR2 is FQGNSA. V gave up 1 base and J gave up 7 bases; unmatched junction bases: 7.

V usage is TRBV3-1 and J usage is TRBJ1-6; TRBD1 might be the D (6 bases). The CDR3 contains 15 residues. V was clipped by 7 bases and J by 6 bases, with 16 bases between them. Germline V gene sequence: CDR1 LGHDT, CDR2 YNNKEL (reference sequence). The CDR3 sequence is CASKPFDRTNSPLHF. The DNA for the CDR3 is TGTGCCAGCAAACCTTTCGACAGGACTAATTCACCCCTCCACTTT.

This chain links TRBV6-5 with TRBJ1-2; 10 bases fit TRBD1. The CDR3 loop spans 16 amino acids. CDR1 is MNHEY, CDR2 SVGAGI, per germline. Trimming cost V 4 bases and J 4 bases; bases outside gene matches: 9. The CDR3: CASSFFPRDRGYGYTF. The CDR3 DNA reads TGTGCCAGCAGTTTTTTCCCCCGGGACAGGGGCTATGGCTACACCTTC.

The chain carries TRBV7-2 and TRBJ2-3; D possibly matches TRBD1 or TRBD2 (5 bases each). V dropped 1 base and J dropped 0 bases, with 11 bases sitting between them. This CDR3 has 16 amino acids. CDR1 and CDR2 (germline): SGHTA, FQGNSA. CDR3 in amino acids: CASSLEGRTSTDTQYF. The CDR3 region has the DNA TGTGCCAGCAGCTTAGAGGGGCGGACTAGCACAGATACGCAGTATTTT.

The chain employs TRBV9 and TRBJ2-7; a weak D match, TRBD2 (6 bases). Looked up from germline, CDR1 is SGDLS and CDR2 is YYNGEE. V was shortened by 0 bases and J by 4 bases, with 14 bases between the two germline ends. The CDR3 is made up of 15 amino acids. In nucleotides, the CDR3 is TGTGCCAGCAGCGTAGGGAGCGGGTTTGGTTACGAGCAGTACTTC. Its translation: CASSVGSGFGYEQYF.

CDR3 sequence reads: CGMTSGGAKTQYF. The CDR3 DNA reads as TGCGGTATGACTAGCGGGGGGGCGAAGACCCAGTACTTC. The genes are TRBV20-1 and TRBJ2-5; 14 bases are a match to TRBD2. The germline CDR1 and CDR2 sequences are DFQATT and SNEGSKA (reference sequence). The CDR3 spans 13 residues.

The rearrangement links TRBV29-1 to TRBJ2-1; weak D call: TRBD2 (6 bases). Germline values: CDR1 SQVTM, CDR2 ANQGSEA. V was trimmed by 6 bases and J by 6 bases, leaving 15 bases between them. The CDR3 has 13 amino acids. In DNA form, the CDR3 reads TGCAGCGTCGCACTACTAGCCGTCAATGAGCAGTTCTTC. Its translation: CSVALLAVNEQFF.

The J gene is TRBJ2-3, the V gene TRBV7-2; 13 positions agree with TRBD2. The V segment lost 1 base and the J segment 3 bases; nucleotides outside the gene matches: 7. The CDR3 length is 18 residues. CDR1 SGHTA and CDR2 FQGNSA come from the germline V gene. The CDR3 nucleotides read TGTGCCAGCAGCTTAGGGCTACTAGCGGGAGGGGGTACAGATACGCAGTATTTT. It encodes CASSLGLLAGGGTDTQYF.

J is TRBJ1-4 and V is TRBV7-2; D unresolved. Trimming pared 1 base from V and 1 base from J, leaving 7 bases between. Germline lookup yields CDR1 SGHTA and CDR2 FQGNSA. This CDR3 is 15 amino acids long. The CDR3 nucleotides are TGTGCCAGCAGCTTAGTATTGGGAACTAATGAAAAACTGTTTTTT. Protein product: CASSLVLGTNEKLFF.

The chain joins TRBV9 to TRBJ2-2; D might be TRBD2 (6 bases). Per germline, CDR1 SGDLS and CDR2 YYNGEE. This CDR3 has 14 amino acids. Deletions cut 4 bases from V and 1 base from J, with 8 bases between. The CDR3 DNA reads TGTGCCAGCAGCTTTAGCGGGAACACCGGGGAGCTGTTTTTT. Translation gives CASSFSGNTGELFF.

This clonotype was counted between two and nine times. The V call is TRBV20-1, the J call TRBJ1-2; D unclear. Germline V gives CDR1 DFQATT, CDR2 SNEGSKA (reference sequence). The CDR3 consists of 11 residues. Deletions cut 5 bases from V and 5 bases from J, with 9 bases between. The CDR3 DNA reads TGCAGTGCTCGCACGGGGTATGGCTACACCTTC. Encoded protein: CSARTGYGYTF.

The chain joins TRBV15 to TRBJ2-7; perhaps TRBD2 as D (6 bases). Germline V gene sequence: CDR1 LNHNV, CDR2 YYDKDF (reference sequence). The CDR3 is made up of 16 amino acids. V gave up 0 bases and J gave up 6 bases, with 18 bases separating them. In nucleotides, the CDR3 is TGTGCCACCAGCAGAGATCAGCGACTAGGAACAACCGAGCAGTACTTC. This sequence encodes CATSRDQRLGTTEQYF.

This chain joins TRBV30 and TRBJ2-7; TRBD2 agrees at 8 bases. Germline trimming cut 6 bases from V and 5 bases from J; bases unmatched to any gene: 15. This CDR3 has 15 residues. Germline CDR1 and CDR2: GTSNPN and SVGIG (reference sequence). The CDR3 coding sequence is TGTGCCTGTACCCAGGGAGCGGGAGACCCCAACGAGCAGTACTTC. Translating gives CACTQGAGDPNEQYF.

This chain connects TRBV7-2 to TRBJ1-5, with 7 positions matching TRBD1. The V segment lost 4 bases and the J segment 7 bases; nucleotides outside the gene matches: 7. Germline-derived CDR1 and CDR2 are SGHTA and FQGNSA. The CDR3 is 14 amino acids. The CDR3, as DNA: TGTGCCAGCAGCTCGACAGGGTTGGGACAGCCCCAGCATTTT. Protein sequence: CASSSTGLGQPQHF.